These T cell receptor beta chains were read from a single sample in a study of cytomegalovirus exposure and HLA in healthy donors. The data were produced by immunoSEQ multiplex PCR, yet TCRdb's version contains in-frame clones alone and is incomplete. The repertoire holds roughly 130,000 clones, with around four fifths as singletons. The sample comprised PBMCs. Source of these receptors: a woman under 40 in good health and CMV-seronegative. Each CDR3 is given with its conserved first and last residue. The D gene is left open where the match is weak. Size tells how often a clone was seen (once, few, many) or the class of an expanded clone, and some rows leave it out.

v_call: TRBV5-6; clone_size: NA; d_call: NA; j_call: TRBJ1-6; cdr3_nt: TGTGCCAGCAGCACGGAGACTACCTATAATTCACCCCTCCACTTT; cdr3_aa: CASSTETTYNSPLHF
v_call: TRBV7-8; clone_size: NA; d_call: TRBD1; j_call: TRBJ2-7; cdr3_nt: TGTGCCAGCAGCTCCCTGACCGGGACAGGGGGCCACGAGCAGTACTTC; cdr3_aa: CASSSLTGTGGHEQYF
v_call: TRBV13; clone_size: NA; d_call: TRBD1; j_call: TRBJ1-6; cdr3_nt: TGTGCCAGCAGACCCGGGACAGGGAACTCCTATAATTCACCCCTCCACTTT; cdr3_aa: CASRPGTGNSYNSPLHF
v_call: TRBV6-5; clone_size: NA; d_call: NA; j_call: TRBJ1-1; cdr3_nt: TGTGCCAGCAGGGAACAGAGGAACACTGAAGCTTTCTTT; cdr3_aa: CASREQRNTEAFF
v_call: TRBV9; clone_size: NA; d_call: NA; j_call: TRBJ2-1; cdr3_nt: TGTGCCAGCAGCGTAGGTGGGGGGGCGTTCAATGAGCAGTTCTTC; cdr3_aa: CASSVGGGAFNEQFF
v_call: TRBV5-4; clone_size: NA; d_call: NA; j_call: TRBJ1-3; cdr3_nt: TGTGCCAGCAGCTCCGCAAGTGATCGGAGGAGCTCTGGAAACACCATATATTTT; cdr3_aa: CASSSASDRRSSGNTIYF
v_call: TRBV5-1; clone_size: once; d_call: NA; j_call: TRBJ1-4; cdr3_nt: TGCGCCAGCAGAAAACAAAGGGGGGGGAGCGCGGCTAATGAAAAACTGTTTTTT; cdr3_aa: CASRKQRGGSAANEKLFF
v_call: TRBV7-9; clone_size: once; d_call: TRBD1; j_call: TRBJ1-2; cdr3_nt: TGTGCCAGCAGCTCGGGACAGAACTATGGCTACACCTTC; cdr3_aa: CASSSGQNYGYTF
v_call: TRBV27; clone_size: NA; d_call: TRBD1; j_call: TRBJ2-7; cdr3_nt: TGTGCCAGCAGCCTGAACAGGGGTGCCTACGAGCAGTACTTC; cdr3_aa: CASSLNRGAYEQYF
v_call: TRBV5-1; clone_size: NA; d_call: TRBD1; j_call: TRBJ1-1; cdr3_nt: TGCGCCAGCAGCACCAGGACAGGTGGTGACACTGAAGCTTTCTTT; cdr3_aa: CASSTRTGGDTEAFF
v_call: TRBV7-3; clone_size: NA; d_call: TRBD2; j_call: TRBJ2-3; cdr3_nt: TGTGCCAGCAGCTCTAGCGGGGGGGCCTTGGGTACGCAGTATTTT; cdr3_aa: CASSSSGGALGTQYF
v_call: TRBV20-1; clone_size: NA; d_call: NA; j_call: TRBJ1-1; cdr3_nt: TGCAGGATGAAGGGAGGCACTGAAGCTTTCTTT; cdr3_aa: CRMKGGTEAFF
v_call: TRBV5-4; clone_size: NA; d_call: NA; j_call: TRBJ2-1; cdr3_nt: TGTGCCAGCAGCCCCAGGATGCCACCCAATGAGCAGTTCTTC; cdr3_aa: CASSPRMPPNEQFF
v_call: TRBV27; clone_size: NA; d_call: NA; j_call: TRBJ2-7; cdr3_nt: TGTGCCAGCAAACTCGCAGGGATAGTGGGGGAGCAGTACTTC; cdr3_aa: CASKLAGIVGEQYF
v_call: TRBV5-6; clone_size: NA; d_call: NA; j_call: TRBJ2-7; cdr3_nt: TGTGCCAGCAGCTTTGGGCAAGTCTACGAGCAGTACTTC; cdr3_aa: CASSFGQVYEQYF
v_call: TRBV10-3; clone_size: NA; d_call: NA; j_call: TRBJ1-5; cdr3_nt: TGTGCCATCAGCGAAACACCCCAGATGCCCCAGCATTTT; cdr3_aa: CAISETPQMPQHF
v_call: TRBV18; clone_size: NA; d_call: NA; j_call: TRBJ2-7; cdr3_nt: TGTGCCAGCTCACTCGCCTACGAGCAGTACTTC; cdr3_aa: CASSLAYEQYF
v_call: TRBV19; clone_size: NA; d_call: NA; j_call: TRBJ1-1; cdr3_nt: TGTGCCAGTAGTGTTCTAACCGGGGGGGGAACTGAAGCTTTCTTT; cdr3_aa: CASSVLTGGGTEAFF
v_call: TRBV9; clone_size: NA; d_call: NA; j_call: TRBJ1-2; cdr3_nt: TGTGCCAGCAGCATTACAGGGACCTATGGCTACACCTTC; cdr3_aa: CASSITGTYGYTF
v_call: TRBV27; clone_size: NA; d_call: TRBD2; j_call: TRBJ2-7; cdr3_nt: TGTGCCAGCAGTATCGGGACTAGCGGGGATTCCTACGAGCAGTACTTC; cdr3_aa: CASSIGTSGDSYEQYF
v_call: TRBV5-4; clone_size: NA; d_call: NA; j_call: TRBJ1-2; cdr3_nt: TGTGCCAGCAGCCACGAGGGGGGGGACTATGGCTACACCTTC; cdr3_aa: CASSHEGGDYGYTF
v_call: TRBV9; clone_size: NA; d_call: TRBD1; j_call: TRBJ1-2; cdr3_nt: TGTGCCAGCAGCCCCCGACAGGGAGAAGGCTACACCTTC; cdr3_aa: CASSPRQGEGYTF
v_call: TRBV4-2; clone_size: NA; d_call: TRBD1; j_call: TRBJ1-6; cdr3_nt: TGTGCCAGCAGTCAGGGGGCCGGGAATTCACCCCTCCACTTT; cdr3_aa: CASSQGAGNSPLHF
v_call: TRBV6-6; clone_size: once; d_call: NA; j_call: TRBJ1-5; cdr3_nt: TGTGCCAGCAACAAGGGGCAGATCGATCAGCCCCAGCATTTT; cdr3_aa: CASNKGQIDQPQHF
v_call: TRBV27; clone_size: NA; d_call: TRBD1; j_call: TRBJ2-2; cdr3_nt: TGTGCCAGCAGTCCCAGGGGGACCGGGGAGCTGTTTTTT; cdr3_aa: CASSPRGTGELFF
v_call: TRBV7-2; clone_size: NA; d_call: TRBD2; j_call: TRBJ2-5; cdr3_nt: TGTGCCAGCAGCCCGACCGGGACTAGCGGGGGGAAAGAGACTCAGTACTTC; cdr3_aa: CASSPTGTSGGKETQYF
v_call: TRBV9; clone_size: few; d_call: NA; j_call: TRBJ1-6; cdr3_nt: TGTGCCAGCAGCCCTAACCCCAACAGGGTTTCACCCCTCCACTTT; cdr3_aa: CASSPNPNRVSPLHF
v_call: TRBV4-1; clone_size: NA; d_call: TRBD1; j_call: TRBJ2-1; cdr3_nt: TGCGCCAGCAGCCAAGATCCTCAGGGGGCAGATGAGCAGTTCTTC; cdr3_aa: CASSQDPQGADEQFF
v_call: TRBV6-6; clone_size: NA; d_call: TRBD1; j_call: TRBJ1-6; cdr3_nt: TGTGCCAGCAGTTACAGGGTAGACAGGGATTCACCCCTCCACTTT; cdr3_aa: CASSYRVDRDSPLHF
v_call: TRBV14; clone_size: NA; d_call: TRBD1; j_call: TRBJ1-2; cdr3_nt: TGTGCCAGCAGCGCACAACAGGGGTTCTATGGCTACACCTTC; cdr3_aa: CASSAQQGFYGYTF
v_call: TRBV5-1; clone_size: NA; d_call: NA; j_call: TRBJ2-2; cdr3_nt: TGCGCCAGCAGCTTGGCTCCGACGGGTACCGGGGAGCTGTTTTTT; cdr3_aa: CASSLAPTGTGELFF
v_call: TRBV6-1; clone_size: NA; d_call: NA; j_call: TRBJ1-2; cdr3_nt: TGTGCCAGCAGTCAAAGACAGGCTTGGACCTATGGCTACACCTTC; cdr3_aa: CASSQRQAWTYGYTF
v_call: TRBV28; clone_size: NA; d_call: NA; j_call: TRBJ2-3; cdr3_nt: TGTGCCAGCAGTTCGATTCAAAGATGGGACTCCGGGTCTTATACGCAGTATTTT; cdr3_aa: CASSSIQRWDSGSYTQYF
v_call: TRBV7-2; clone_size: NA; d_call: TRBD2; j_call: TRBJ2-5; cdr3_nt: TGTGCCAGCAGCATTACTAGCGGGTCCGGAGGAGAGACCCAGTACTTC; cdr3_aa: CASSITSGSGGETQYF
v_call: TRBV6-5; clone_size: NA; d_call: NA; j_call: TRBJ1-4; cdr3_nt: TGTGCCAGCAGTTATGAGGGGAGGCGACGCGAAAAACTGTTTTTT; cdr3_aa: CASSYEGRRREKLFF
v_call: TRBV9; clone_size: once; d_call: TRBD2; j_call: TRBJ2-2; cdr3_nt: TGTGCCAGCAGCCCCCGACTAGCGGGGGTCACCGGGGAGCTGTTTTTT; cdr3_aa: CASSPRLAGVTGELFF